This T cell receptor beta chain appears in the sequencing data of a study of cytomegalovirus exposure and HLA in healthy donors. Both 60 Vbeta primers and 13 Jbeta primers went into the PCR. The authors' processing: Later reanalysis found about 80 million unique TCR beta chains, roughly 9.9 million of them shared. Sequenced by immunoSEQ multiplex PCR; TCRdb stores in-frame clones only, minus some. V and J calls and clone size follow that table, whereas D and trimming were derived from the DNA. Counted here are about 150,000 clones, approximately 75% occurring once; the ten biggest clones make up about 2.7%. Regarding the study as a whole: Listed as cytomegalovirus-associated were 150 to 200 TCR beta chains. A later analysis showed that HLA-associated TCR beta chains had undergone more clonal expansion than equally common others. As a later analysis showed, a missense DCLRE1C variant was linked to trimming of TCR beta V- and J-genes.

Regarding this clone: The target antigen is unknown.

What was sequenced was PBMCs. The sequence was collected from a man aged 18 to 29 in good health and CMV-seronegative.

The CDR3 sequence: CASSLEIAYSTDTQYF. The CDR3 nucleotides are TGTGCCAGCAGCTTGGAGATAGCGTATAGCACAGATACGCAGTATTTT. The chain couples TRBV5-4 to TRBJ2-3; D possibly corresponds to TRBD2 (5 bases). CDR3 length: 16 amino acids. Per the germline V gene, CDR1 is SGHNT and CDR2 is YYREEE (reference sequence). Trimming pared 0 bases from V and 0 bases from J, leaving 11 bases between.